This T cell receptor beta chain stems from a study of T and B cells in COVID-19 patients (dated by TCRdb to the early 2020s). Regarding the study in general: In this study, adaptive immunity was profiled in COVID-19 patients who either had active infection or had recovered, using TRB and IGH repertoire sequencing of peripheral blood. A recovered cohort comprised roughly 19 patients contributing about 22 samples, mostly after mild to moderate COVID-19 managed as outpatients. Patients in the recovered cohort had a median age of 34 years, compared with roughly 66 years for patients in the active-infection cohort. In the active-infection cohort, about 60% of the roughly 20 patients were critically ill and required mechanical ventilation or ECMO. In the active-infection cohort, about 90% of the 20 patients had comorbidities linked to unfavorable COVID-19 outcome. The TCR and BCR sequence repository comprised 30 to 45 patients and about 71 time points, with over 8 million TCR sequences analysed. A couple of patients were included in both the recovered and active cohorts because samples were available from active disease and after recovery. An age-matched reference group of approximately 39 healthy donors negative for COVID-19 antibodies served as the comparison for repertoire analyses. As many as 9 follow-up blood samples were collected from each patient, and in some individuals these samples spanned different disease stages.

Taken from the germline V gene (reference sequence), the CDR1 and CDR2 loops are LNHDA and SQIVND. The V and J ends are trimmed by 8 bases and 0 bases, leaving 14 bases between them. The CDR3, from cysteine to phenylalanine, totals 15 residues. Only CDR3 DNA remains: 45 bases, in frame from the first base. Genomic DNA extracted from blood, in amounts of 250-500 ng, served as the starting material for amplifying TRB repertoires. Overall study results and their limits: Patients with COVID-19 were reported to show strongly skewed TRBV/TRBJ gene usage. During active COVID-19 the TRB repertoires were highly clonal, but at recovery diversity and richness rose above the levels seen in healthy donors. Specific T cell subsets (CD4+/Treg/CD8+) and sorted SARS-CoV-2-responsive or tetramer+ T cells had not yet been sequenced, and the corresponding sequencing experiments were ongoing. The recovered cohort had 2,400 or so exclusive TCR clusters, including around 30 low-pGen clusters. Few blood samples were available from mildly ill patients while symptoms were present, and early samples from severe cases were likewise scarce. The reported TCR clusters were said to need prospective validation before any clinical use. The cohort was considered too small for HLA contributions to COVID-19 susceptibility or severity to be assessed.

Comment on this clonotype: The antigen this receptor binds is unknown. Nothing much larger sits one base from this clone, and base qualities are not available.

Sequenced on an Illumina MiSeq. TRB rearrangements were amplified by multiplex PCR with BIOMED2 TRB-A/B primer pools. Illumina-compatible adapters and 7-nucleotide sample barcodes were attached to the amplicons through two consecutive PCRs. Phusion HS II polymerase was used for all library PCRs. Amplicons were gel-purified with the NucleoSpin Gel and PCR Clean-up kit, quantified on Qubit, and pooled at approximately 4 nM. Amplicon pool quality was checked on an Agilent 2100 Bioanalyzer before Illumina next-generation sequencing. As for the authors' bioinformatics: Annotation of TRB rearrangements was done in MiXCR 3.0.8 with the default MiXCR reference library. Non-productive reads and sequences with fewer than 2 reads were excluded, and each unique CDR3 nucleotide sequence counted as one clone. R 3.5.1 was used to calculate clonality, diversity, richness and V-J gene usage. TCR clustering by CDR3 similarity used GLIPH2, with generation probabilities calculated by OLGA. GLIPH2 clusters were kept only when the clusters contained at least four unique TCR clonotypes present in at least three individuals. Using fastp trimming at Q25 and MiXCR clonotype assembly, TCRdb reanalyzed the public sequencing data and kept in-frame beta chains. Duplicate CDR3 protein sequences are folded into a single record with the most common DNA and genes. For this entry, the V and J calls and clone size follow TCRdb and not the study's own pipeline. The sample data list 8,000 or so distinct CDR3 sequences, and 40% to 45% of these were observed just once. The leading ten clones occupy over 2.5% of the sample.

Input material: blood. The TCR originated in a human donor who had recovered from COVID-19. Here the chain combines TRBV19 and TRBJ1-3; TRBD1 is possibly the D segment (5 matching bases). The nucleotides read TGTGCCAGTCGAGGGGAAAGAAGCTCTGGAAACACCATATATTTT. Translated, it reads CASRGERSSGNTIYF.